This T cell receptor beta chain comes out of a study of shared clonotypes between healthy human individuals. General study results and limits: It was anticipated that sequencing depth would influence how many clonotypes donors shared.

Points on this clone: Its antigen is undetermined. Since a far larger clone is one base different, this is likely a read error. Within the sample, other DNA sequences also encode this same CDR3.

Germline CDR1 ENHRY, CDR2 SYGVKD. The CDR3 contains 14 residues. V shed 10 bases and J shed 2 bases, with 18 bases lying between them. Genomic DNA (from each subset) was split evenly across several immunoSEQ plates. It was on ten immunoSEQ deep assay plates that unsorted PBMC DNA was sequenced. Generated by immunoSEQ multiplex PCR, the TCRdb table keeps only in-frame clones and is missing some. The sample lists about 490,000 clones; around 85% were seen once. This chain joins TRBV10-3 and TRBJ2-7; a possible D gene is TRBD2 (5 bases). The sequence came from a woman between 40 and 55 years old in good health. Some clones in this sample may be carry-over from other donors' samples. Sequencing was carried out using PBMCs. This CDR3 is CASTRDSVTYEQYF. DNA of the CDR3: TGTGCCAGCACCCGGGATAGCGTCACCTACGAGCAGTACTTC.